These T cell receptor beta chains were read from a single sample in a study of cytomegalovirus exposure and HLA in healthy donors. Produced via immunoSEQ multiplex PCR; TCRdb's table is partial and in-frame only. The listing records 70,000 to 85,000 clones. The sequenced material came from PBMCs. The origin of the receptors is a female donor in good health and CMV-seropositive. The CDR3 runs from the conserved cysteine through the conserved F or W. A D gene is named only where the DNA matches it firmly. For some rows the clone size is stated as once, few or many, or as a class when expanded; others skip it.

TRBJ1-2,.,TRBV5-1,.,CASSLEGKGAYGYTF,TGCGCCAGCAGCTTGGAGGGCAAAGGGGCATATGGCTACACCTTC
TRBJ2-3,TRBD2,TRBV28,.,CASSLAGLAGGGRDTQYF,TGTGCCAGCAGTTTAGCGGGACTAGCGGGAGGAGGGAGAGATACGCAGTATTTT
TRBJ1-1,TRBD1,TRBV27,.,CASRGTGGLAFF,TGTGCCAGCAGGGGGACAGGGGGTCTAGCTTTCTTT
TRBJ2-7,TRBD1,TRBV4-3,.,CASSQESGQGVYEQYF,TGCGCCAGCAGCCAAGAGAGCGGACAGGGAGTCTACGAGCAGTACTTC
TRBJ2-6,.,TRBV11-2,.,CASSPVAEGSGANVLTF,TGTGCCAGCAGCCCAGTGGCGGAGGGCTCTGGGGCCAACGTCCTGACTTTC
TRBJ2-1,.,TRBV5-4,.,CASSRRADEQFF,TGTGCCAGCAGTCGGAGGGCAGATGAGCAGTTCTTC
TRBJ2-3,TRBD2,TRBV4-1,.,CASSSGTSGGVYTQYF,TGCGCCAGCAGCTCCGGGACTAGCGGGGGGGTTTATACGCAGTATTTT
TRBJ2-7,TRBD1,TRBV19,.,CASRRTGGNEQYF,TGTGCCAGTAGGCGGACAGGGGGCAACGAGCAGTACTTC
TRBJ2-7,TRBD1,TRBV5-1,medium-sized,CASSPKQGTGALAKDEQYF,TGCGCCAGCAGTCCAAAGCAGGGGACAGGGGCCCTTGCTAAGGACGAGCAGTACTTC
TRBJ2-7,.,TRBV5-6,.,CASSWGSGVRVYEQYF,TGTGCCAGCAGCTGGGGATCAGGGGTAAGAGTCTACGAGCAGTACTTC
TRBJ2-2,TRBD1,TRBV5-1,.,CASSATGGAGGELFF,TGCGCCAGCAGCGCCACAGGGGGCGCGGGCGGGGAGCTGTTTTTT
TRBJ2-7,.,TRBV7-8,.,CASSLRRSYEQYF,TGTGCCAGCAGCTTACGGCGGAGCTACGAGCAGTACTTC
TRBJ2-3,TRBD2,TRBV28,.,CASSLPSGLTDTQYF,TGTGCCAGCAGTTTGCCTAGCGGGTTAACAGATACGCAGTATTTT
TRBJ2-3,.,TRBV15,.,CATSKDHTDTQYF,TGTGCCACCAGCAAAGACCACACAGATACGCAGTATTTT
TRBJ1-5,.,TRBV19,.,CASKARVMGSNQPQHF,TGTGCCAGTAAGGCCAGGGTCATGGGAAGCAATCAGCCCCAGCATTTT
TRBJ1-2,.,TRBV7-2,.,CASSSSTEGGYTF,TGTGCCAGCAGCTCATCGACAGAAGGTGGCTACACCTTC
TRBJ2-3,TRBD2,TRBV11-2,.,CASSLARGGSLTDTQYF,TGTGCCAGCAGCTTAGCGCGTGGCGGGAGCCTCACAGATACGCAGTATTTT
TRBJ2-3,TRBD2,TRBV5-4,.,CASRHTGGISDTQYF,TGTGCCAGCCGACACACGGGAGGGATTTCAGATACGCAGTATTTT
TRBJ1-1,.,TRBV11-2,.,CASSWFPLERNTEAFF,TGTGCCAGCAGCTGGTTCCCGCTGGAGCGTAACACTGAAGCTTTCTTT
TRBJ2-7,.,TRBV29-1,.,CSVEDRGSYEQYF,TGCAGCGTTGAAGATCGCGGCTCCTACGAGCAGTACTTC
TRBJ1-2,.,TRBV2,.,CASQQGAYGYTF,TGTGCCAGCCAACAGGGCGCCTATGGCTACACCTTC
TRBJ2-1,.,TRBV29-1,.,CSVEDGGGGVNEQFF,TGCAGCGTTGAAGACGGAGGGGGCGGGGTGAATGAGCAGTTCTTC
TRBJ1-4,TRBD1,TRBV7-9,.,CASSRTGGVARGNEKLFF,TGTGCCAGCAGCCGTACAGGGGGAGTCGCGCGGGGAAATGAAAAACTGTTTTTT
TRBJ1-4,TRBD1,TRBV7-2,.,CASSLALTGEKLFF,TGTGCCAGCAGCTTAGCTTTGACAGGGGAGAAACTGTTTTTT
TRBJ2-5,.,TRBV9,.,CASSVDSQETQYF,TGTGCCAGCAGCGTAGACAGCCAAGAGACCCAGTACTTC
TRBJ2-3,TRBD1,TRBV13,.,CASGFYRGSTDTQYF,TGTGCCAGCGGGTTCTACAGGGGTAGCACAGATACGCAGTATTTT
TRBJ2-4,TRBD1,TRBV19,medium-sized,CASRGQSLAKNIQYF,TGTGCCAGTAGGGGACAGTCCCTAGCCAAAAACATTCAGTACTTC
TRBJ1-1,.,TRBV5-1,.,CASSTREGVRTEAFF,TGCGCCAGCAGCACCCGGGAGGGGGTCCGCACTGAAGCTTTCTTT
TRBJ2-7,.,TRBV10-1,.,CASSAGQTYEQYF,TGCGCCAGCAGTGCGGGACAAACCTACGAGCAGTACTTC
TRBJ1-1,TRBD1,TRBV25-1,.,CASSEIPTGAGSTEAFF,TGTGCCAGCAGTGAAATCCCGACAGGGGCTGGTAGCACTGAAGCTTTCTTT
TRBJ1-2,.,TRBV5-8,.,CASSRTQQGGYTF,TGTGCCAGCAGCCGTACCCAACAGGGAGGCTACACCTTC
TRBJ1-6,.,TRBV2,.,CASKLAVESPLHF,TGTGCCAGCAAATTGGCAGTTGAATCACCCCTCCACTTT
TRBJ2-7,TRBD1,TRBV5-5,.,CASSSDRGSYEQYF,TGTGCCAGCAGCTCTGACAGGGGGAGTTACGAGCAGTACTTC
TRBJ2-1,TRBD2,TRBV11-3,.,CASSLSTSGNEQFF,TGTGCCAGCAGCTTATCCACTAGCGGCAATGAGCAGTTCTTC
TRBJ2-1,.,TRBV5-1,.,CASSLSYEQFF,TGCGCCAGCAGCTTGAGCTATGAGCAGTTCTTC
TRBJ2-3,.,TRBV2,.,CASSEAFTGTQGTDTQYF,TGTGCCAGCAGCGAGGCGTTTACCGGGACTCAAGGCACAGATACGCAGTATTTT
TRBJ2-7,TRBD2,TRBV9,.,CASSGEGSYEQYF,TGTGCCAGCAGCGGGGAGGGCTCCTACGAGCAGTACTTC
TRBJ1-5,TRBD1,TRBV9,.,CASSGPGQGNQPQHF,TGTGCCAGCAGCGGCCCGGGACAGGGAAATCAGCCCCAGCATTTT
TRBJ1-1,.,TRBV29-1,.,CSAREGVAEAFF,TGCAGCGCCCGGGAGGGGGTAGCTGAAGCTTTCTTT
TRBJ2-5,.,TRBV4-1,.,CASSQALGETQYF,TGCGCCAGCAGCCAAGCACTAGGAGAGACCCAGTACTTC
TRBJ1-2,TRBD1,TRBV7-2,.,CASSLMDRAKGYTF,TGTGCCAGCAGCTTAATGGACAGGGCTAAAGGCTACACCTTC
TRBJ2-5,.,TRBV20-1,.,CSATPQETQYF,TGCAGTGCTACCCCTCAAGAGACCCAGTACTTC
TRBJ1-5,.,TRBV10-3,.,CATGGGSGNQPQHF,TGTGCCACGGGGGGGGGCTCAGGCAATCAGCCCCAGCATTTT
TRBJ1-2,TRBD1,TRBV7-2,.,CASSSGQVNYGYTF,TGTGCCAGCAGCTCCGGACAGGTTAACTATGGCTACACCTTC
TRBJ1-1,.,TRBV5-4,.,CASKGQGGNTEAFF,TGTGCCAGCAAAGGCCAGGGAGGGAACACTGAAGCTTTCTTT
TRBJ2-7,TRBD2,TRBV2,.,CASSLGLAASYEQYF,TGTGCCAGCAGCCTCGGACTAGCAGCTTCCTACGAGCAGTACTTC
TRBJ1-1,TRBD1,TRBV19,.,CASSNPGTGNTEAFF,TGTGCCAGTAGTAACCCCGGGACAGGGAACACTGAAGCTTTCTTT
TRBJ2-1,TRBD1,TRBV10-3,.,CAISEAGTGDREQFF,TGTGCCATCAGTGAGGCCGGGACAGGGGATCGTGAGCAGTTCTTC